Presented here are 5 T cell receptor beta chains from one specimen sequenced in a study of shared T cell receptors in the human thymus. TCRdb keeps only in-frame clones here, not all; method: immunoSEQ multiplex PCR. Altogether approximately 730,000 clones are present, roughly 85% being singletons, with the ten largest covering approximately 0.01%. The same sample was also studied in work on human thymus T cells.

The source material was thymocytes. The source is a girl less than two years old with a congenital heart defect.

This chain links TRBV2 with TRBJ2-3, with D tentatively TRBD1 (5 bases). Germline V CDR1 and CDR2: SNHLY, FYNNEI. Trimming left V 7 bases short and J 4 bases short, with 18 bases between. The length of the CDR3 is 15 residues. DNA of the CDR3: TGTGCCAGCACCATTCCAGGGTTTAGATCAGATACGCAGTATTTT. Residues: CASTIPGFRSDTQYF. Together with reference TRBV2 and TRBJ2-3, the CDR3 gives the full variable domain: EPEVTQTPSHQVTQMGQEVILRCVPISNHLYFYWYRQILGQKVEFLVSFYNNEISEKSEIFDDQFSVERPDGSNFTLKIRSTKLEDSAMYFCASTIPGFRSDTQYFGPGTRLTVL.

This clone appeared a single time. The J gene is TRBJ1-6, the V gene TRBV19; D is ambiguous. V lost 5 bases and J lost 8, with 10 bases in between. Germline V gives CDR1 LNHDA, CDR2 SQIVND (reference sequence). This CDR3 is built from 13 residues. The CDR3 protein is CASSRGYDSPLHF. The DNA for the CDR3 is TGTGCCAGTAGTCGCGGGTATGATTCACCCCTCCACTTT.

The V gene is TRBV7-2, the J gene TRBJ2-3; tentatively, D is TRBD2 (6 bases). V gave up 0 bases and J gave up 0 bases, with 10 bases separating them. The CDR3 has 16 residues. Germline CDR1 is SGHTA and CDR2 is FQGNSA. DNA of the CDR3: TGTGCCAGCAGCTTAGCCCTAGCGCCTAGCACAGATACGCAGTATTTT. It encodes CASSLALAPSTDTQYF.

The chain joins TRBV19 to TRBJ2-5, with 7 positions matching TRBD1. This CDR3 spans 15 amino acids. The V gene end was trimmed by 2 bases and the J gene end by 4 bases; junction bases not matched to a gene: 7. The germline V gene has CDR1 LNHDA and CDR2 SQIVND (reference sequence). The CDR3 sequence is CASSITDRRRETQYF. CDR3 nucleotides: TGTGCCAGTAGTATAACGGACAGGCGGCGAGAGACCCAGTACTTC. The full variable domain, rest sourced from reference TRBV19 and TRBJ2-5, is DGGITQSPKYLFRKEGQNVTLSCEQNLNHDAMYWYRQDPGQGLRLIYYSQIVNDFQKGDIAEGYSVSREKKESFPLTVTSAQKNPTAFYLCASSITDRRRETQYFGPGTRLLVL.

The CDR3 DNA reads as TGTGCCAGCACCCCGGGGTTCACTGAAGCTTTCTTT. This sequence encodes CASTPGFTEAFF. This chain joins TRBV6-1 and TRBJ1-1, with D hard to call. The germline V gene has CDR1 MNHNS and CDR2 SASEGT. Trimming cost V 7 bases and J 4 bases, with 10 bases left between them. CDR3 length: 12 residues.